A single sample is the source of the 24 T cell receptor beta chains below, sequenced in a study of human T cells and chemical hapten exposure. TCRdb re-derived calls from the RACE reads in MiXCR, one entry per CDR3 protein. The table lists under 75,000 distinct CDR3 sequences, roughly 11% of them singletons. Time point reported: patch test 3, about 24 weeks after DPC sensitization. Treatment of the sample: therapeutic diphenylcyclopropenone sensitization with weekly scalp DPC. The specimen was whole blood, collected in connection with sensitization to the hapten diphenylcyclopropenone (DPC). These receptors were taken from a woman between 45 and 60 years old with alopecia areata. Some clones in this sample may be carry-over from other donors' samples.

The V gene is TRBV6-1, the J gene TRBJ2-2; 13 bases align to TRBD2. Losses at the gene ends were 2 bases for V and 4 bases for J; bases not matched to a gene: 4. The germline V gene encodes CDR1 MNHNS and CDR2 SASEGT. This CDR3 is built from 17 residues. CDR3 coding DNA: TGTGCCAGCAGTGAATGGGGACTAGCGGGGACCACCGGGGAGCTGTTTTTT. Its protein product is CASSEWGLAGTTGELFF.

This clonotype was detected many times. The rearrangement joins TRBV28 to TRBJ2-5; 7 bases fit TRBD1. The V segment lost 6 bases and the J segment 2 bases; nucleotides outside the gene matches: 6. The CDR3 is 14 residues long. Germline V gene sequence: CDR1 MDHEN, CDR2 SYDVKM. The DNA for the CDR3 is TGTGCCAGCAGCCAGGGACAGTCGCAAGAGACCCAGTACTTC. Translating gives CASSQGQSQETQYF.

V is TRBV28 and J is TRBJ2-1, with 8 bases fitting TRBD1. The V and J ends lost 3 bases and 4 bases, in that order; junction bases with no gene match: 5. CDR3 size: 15 residues. Germline loops: CDR1 MDHEN, CDR2 SYDVKM. The CDR3 DNA sequence: TGTGCCAGCAGTTTCTTGGACAGGGCTTACAATGAGCAGTTCTTC. It is translated as CASSFLDRAYNEQFF.

J is TRBJ1-2 and V is TRBV20-1; D not resolved. Germline V gene lookup returns CDR1 DFQATT and CDR2 SNEGSKA (reference sequence). Between the trimmed V and J ends, which lost 3 bases and 6 bases, there was a span of 8 bases. The length of the CDR3 is 11 residues. CDR3: CSARKEDGYTF. The CDR3 bases are TGCAGTGCTAGGAAAGAGGATGGCTACACCTTC.

This clonotype turned up a few times. This rearrangement joins TRBV7-9 to TRBJ1-1; D gene unclear. This CDR3 region has 15 residues. Trimming removed 3 bases from V and 0 bases from J, with 11 bases in between. CDR1 and CDR2 (germline): SEHNR, FQNEAQ (reference sequence). DNA of the CDR3: TGTGCCAGCAGCTTTCGGCTCGACGTGAACACTGAAGCTTTCTTT. Translation gives CASSFRLDVNTEAFF.

In this sample, this clonotype turned up many times. The chain employs TRBV4-2 and TRBJ2-1; D is ambiguous. V was pared by 3 bases and J by 9 bases, with 24 bases between. Germline V CDR1 and CDR2: LGHNA, YNFKEQ. The CDR3 sequence is 17 residues long. CDR3: CASSHPMETWASPEQFF. For the CDR3, the DNA is TGTGCCAGCAGCCACCCGATGGAGACTTGGGCCTCCCCTGAGCAGTTCTTC.

The gene calls are TRBV10-3 and TRBJ1-1, with D perhaps TRBD1 (6 bases). Trimming removed 3 bases from V and 1 base from J, with 6 bases in between. Germline loops: CDR1 ENHRY, CDR2 SYGVKD. CDR3 length equals 13 residues. CDR3 sequence reads: CAISEQGNTEAFF. CDR3 sequence (DNA): TGTGCCATCAGTGAACAGGGGAACACTGAAGCTTTCTTT.

V usage is TRBV23-1 and J usage is TRBJ2-5; D is possibly TRBD2 (6 bases). TRBV23-1 is identified as an open reading frame with a role that is uncertain. The CDR3 has 15 amino acids. V lost 0 bases, J lost 6 bases, and 14 bases lay in between. CDR3 loop: CASSQSRESRKTQYF. In DNA form, the CDR3 reads TGCGCCAGCAGTCAATCCCGGGAGAGTCGGAAGACCCAGTACTTC.

To note about this clonotype: A junction end diverges from the germline sequence, so it may reflect a read error. Written as DNA, the CDR3 is TGTGCCAGCAGTCCCGGACTAGCGGGGGCCCAAATGAATATCTTC. Its translation is CASSPGLAGAQMNIF. V gene TRBV12-3 or TRBV12-4 combines with J gene TRBJ2-1, with TRBD2 matching 13 bases. This CDR3 region has 15 residues.

Points on this clonotype: This sequence may be a read error, since a much larger clone differs from it by one base. The chain uses TRBV6-4 and TRBJ2-2; 8 positions agree with TRBD1. Germline V gene sequence: CDR1 MRHNA, CDR2 SNTAGT. The CDR3 sequence is 15 residues long. V was clipped by 6 bases and J by 3 bases; unmatched bases: 6. The CDR3 DNA is TGTGCCAGCAGCCAACAGGGGGAGTACACCGGGGAGCTGTTTTTT. This translates into CASSQQGEYTGELFF.

On this clonotype: A single base separates this from a much larger clone, so it may be a read error. This chain uses TRBV6-2 or TRBV6-3 with TRBJ1-1; D ambiguous. The CDR3 has 13 amino acids. Per germline, CDR1 MNHEY and CDR2 SVGEGT. CDR3 in amino acids: CVSSALGGTEAFF. The DNA of the CDR3 is TGTGTCAGCAGCGCCCTGGGTGGCACTGAAGCTTTCTTT.

This chain links TRBV28 with TRBJ1-3; D is possibly TRBD1 (5 bases). The V and J ends lost 5 bases and 2 bases respectively, with 10 bases between them. Germline V gene sequence: CDR1 MDHEN, CDR2 SYDVKM. This CDR3 has 14 amino acids. Written as DNA, the CDR3 is TGTGCCAGCAGTCCCCCGGACACTGGAAACACCATATATTTT. Translated: CASSPPDTGNTIYF. The whole variable domain, remainder taken from reference TRBV28 and TRBJ1-3, is DVKVTQSSRYLVKRTGEKVFLECVQDMDHENMFWYRQDPGLGLRLIYFSYDVKMKEKGDIPEGYSVSREKKERFSLILESASTNQTSMYLCASSPPDTGNTIYFGEGSWLTVV.

This clonotype was recorded many times. The V call is TRBV6-5, the J call TRBJ1-6; D is possibly TRBD1 (6 bases). CDR1 and CDR2 from the germline V gene are MNHEY and SVGAGI. The CDR3 has 15 residues. V lost 6 bases, J lost 6 bases, and 15 bases lay in between. In DNA form, the CDR3 reads TGTGCCAGCAGAAGTCGGCAGGGGACTAATTCACCCCTCCACTTT. It yields the protein CASRSRQGTNSPLHF.

Only a few counts were recorded for this clonotype. The rearrangement uses TRBV28 and TRBJ2-7; possible D gene TRBD2, 5 bases. Between the trimmed V and J ends, which lost 7 bases and 2 bases, there was a span of 15 bases. In germline, CDR1 is MDHEN, CDR2 SYDVKM. The CDR3 is 14 residues long. The chain's CDR3 is CASTSPEEPYEQYF. The CDR3 DNA reads TGTGCCAGCACCTCCCCGGAGGAGCCCTACGAGCAGTACTTC. The variable domain in full, with the rest retrieved from reference TRBV28 and TRBJ2-7, is DVKVTQSSRYLVKRTGEKVFLECVQDMDHENMFWYRQDPGLGLRLIYFSYDVKMKEKGDIPEGYSVSREKKERFSLILESASTNQTSMYLCASTSPEEPYEQYFGPGTRLTVT.

This clonotype has a count of ten or more. This sequence joins TRBV18 and TRBJ1-6; 12 bases map to TRBD1. The CDR3 length is 16 residues. Germline V lookup: CDR1 KGHSH, CDR2 LQKENI. J gave up 6 bases and V 3 bases, and 3 bases lay outside the gene matches. The CDR3 sequence: CASSPLGQGANSPLHF. CDR3 nucleotide sequence: TGTGCCAGCTCACCTTTGGGACAGGGGGCTAATTCACCCCTCCACTTT.

The chain joins TRBV28 to TRBJ2-7; 8 nucleotides agree with TRBD1. The germline CDR1 and CDR2 sequences are MDHEN and SYDVKM. V lost 7 bases to trimming and J lost 3 bases; unmatched junction nucleotides: 8. The CDR3 extends over 14 amino acids. This CDR3 is CASNPGTGIYEQYF. In nucleotides, the CDR3 is TGTGCCAGCAACCCCGGGACAGGAATCTACGAGCAGTACTTC.

This clonotype was counted ten times or more. This chain links TRBV20-1 with TRBJ1-5; D possibly corresponds to TRBD1 (5 bases). In germline, CDR1 is DFQATT, CDR2 SNEGSKA (reference sequence). The V and J ends lost 3 bases and 7 bases respectively, with 13 bases between them. The CDR3 runs to 13 residues. CDR3 sequence reads: CSASEQGGQPQHF. Written as DNA, the CDR3 is TGCAGTGCTAGTGAGCAGGGCGGCCAGCCCCAGCATTTT.

This clonotype was seen at least ten times. This chain connects TRBV29-1 to TRBJ2-5; D possibly corresponds to TRBD2 (6 bases). The CDR3 covers 14 residues. V was cut by 5 bases and J by 4 bases, with 17 bases left in between. Germline CDR1 and CDR2: SQVTM and ANQGSEA. Here the CDR3 DNA reads TGCAGCGTTCGAAGCGGAGGGGCCGGAGAGACCCAGTACTTC. This gives the protein CSVRSGGAGETQYF.

A few counts support this clonotype. The genes are TRBV7-6 and TRBJ2-5; 11 nucleotides match TRBD2. V lost 5 bases to trimming and J lost 4 bases; unmatched junction nucleotides: 12. Looked up from germline, CDR1 is SGHVS and CDR2 is FNYEAQ. The CDR3 runs to 17 residues. The CDR3 bases are TGTGCCAGCAGCCCGGGACTAGCGGACATAAGGGGAGAGACCCAGTACTTC. Its translation: CASSPGLADIRGETQYF.

There are many counts of this clonotype. The chain recombines TRBV6-1 with TRBJ2-5, with 10 bases that match TRBD1. This CDR3 region has 13 residues. CDR1 and CDR2 (germline): MNHNS, SASEGT. Losses at the gene ends were 7 bases for V and 4 bases for J; bases not matched to a gene: 3. The CDR3: CASTRDRGETQYF. The CDR3 DNA reads TGTGCCAGCACCAGGGACAGGGGAGAGACCCAGTACTTC.

This chain links TRBV18 with TRBJ2-7; D ambiguous. Trimming left V 3 bases short and J 3 bases short, with 9 bases between. CDR1 KGHSH and CDR2 LQKENI come from the germline V gene. The CDR3 covers 13 residues. The CDR3, as DNA: TGTGCCAGCTCACCTGCCCAGAACTACGAGCAGTACTTC. Encoded protein: CASSPAQNYEQYF.

Note on this clonotype: A much more abundant neighbour one base away suggests this may be a read error. This sequence joins TRBV28 and TRBJ1-1; the D is unclear. Deletions cut 5 bases from V and 13 bases from J, with 5 bases between. The germline gives CDR1 MDHEN, CDR2 SYDVKM. The CDR3 runs to 8 residues. The CDR3 DNA reads as TGTGCCAGCAGTCGAGTTTTCTTT. Translation gives CASSRVFF.

This clonotype was observed at least ten times. The rearrangement links TRBV28 to TRBJ1-1; possibly TRBD1 for D (5 bases). CDR3 length: 13 amino acids. From germline, CDR1 is MDHEN and CDR2 SYDVKM. V shed 3 bases and J shed 4 bases, with 9 bases lying between them. The CDR3 is CASSFKGPTEAFF. The CDR3 DNA follows: TGTGCCAGCAGTTTTAAGGGGCCCACTGAAGCTTTCTTT.

This rearrangement joins TRBV11-2 to TRBJ2-4; possibly TRBD2 for D (6 bases). There are 11 residues in the CDR3. The V end was cut by 0 bases, the J end by 15 bases, with 9 bases between. Per germline, CDR1 SGHAT and CDR2 FQNNGV. CDR3 sequence (DNA): TGTGCCAGCAGCTTAGAGGAGGGCCCGTACTTC. Its translation is CASSLEEGPYF.